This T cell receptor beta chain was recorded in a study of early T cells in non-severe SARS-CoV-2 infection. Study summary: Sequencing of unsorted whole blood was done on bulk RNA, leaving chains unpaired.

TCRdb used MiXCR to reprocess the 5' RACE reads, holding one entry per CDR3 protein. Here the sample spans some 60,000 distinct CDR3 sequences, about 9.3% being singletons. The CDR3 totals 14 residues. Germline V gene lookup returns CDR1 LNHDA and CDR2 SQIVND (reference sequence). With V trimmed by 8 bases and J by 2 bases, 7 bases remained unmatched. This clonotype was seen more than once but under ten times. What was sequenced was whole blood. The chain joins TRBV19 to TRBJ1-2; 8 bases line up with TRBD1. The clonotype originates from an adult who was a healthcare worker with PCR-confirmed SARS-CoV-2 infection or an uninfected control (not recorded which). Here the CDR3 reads CASGGQGFNYGYTF. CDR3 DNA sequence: TGTGCCAGTGGAGGACAGGGCTTCAACTATGGCTACACCTTC.